The next 27 T cell receptor beta chains were all read from a single sample in a study of blood T cell repertoires in COVID-19. The repertoire was sequenced with immunoSEQ multiplex PCR; TCRdb's copy has only in-frame clones and lacks some. This sample yields 100,000 to 140,000 clones, of which almost 85% are seen a single time; around 4.4% belongs to the top ten. Material for sequencing was peripheral blood. The receptors originated from a human donor in a cohort sampled during active COVID-19.

This clone was seen a few times. The chain employs TRBV1 and TRBJ2-2; the table gives TRBD2 as D, unverified against the DNA. TRBV1 has pseudogene status. The CDR3 contains 17 residues. The DNA for the CDR3 is TGCACCAGCAGCCAAGAGCCGGGACTAGGAGGGGGCGGGGAGCTGTTTTTT. As protein: CTSSQEPGLGGGGELFF.

V is TRBV7-2 and J is TRBJ2-4; D is undetermined. Germline values: CDR1 SGHTA, CDR2 FQGNSA. Trimming stripped 1 base from V and 7 bases from J, with 5 bases between. The CDR3 contains 12 residues. CDR3 sequence reads: CASSLELNIQYF. CDR3 DNA: TGTGCCAGCAGCTTAGAACTTAACATTCAGTACTTC.

The rearrangement joins TRBV5-1 to TRBJ2-7; the D gene is possibly TRBD2 (5 bases). Per germline, CDR1 SGHRS and CDR2 YFSETQ. This CDR3 is 15 amino acids long. V dropped 2 bases and J dropped 2 bases, with 14 bases sitting between them. CDR3 DNA sequence: TGCGCCAGCAGCTTCCGGGGAGACGGGACCTACGAGCAGTACTTC. Protein: CASSFRGDGTYEQYF.

The chain carries TRBV5-4 and TRBJ2-3; 9 nucleotides align to TRBD2. The V segment lost 2 bases and the J segment 4 bases; nucleotides outside the gene matches: 2. Germline V gene data show CDR1 as SGHNT and CDR2 as YYREEE (reference sequence). The CDR3 runs to 14 residues. The CDR3 region has the DNA TGTGCCAGCAGCTTACTAGCGGGTGCAGATACGCAGTATTTT. This encodes CASSLLAGADTQYF.

CDR3 residues: CASSWSGANTEAFF. The DNA for the CDR3 is TGTGCCAGCAGTTGGTCAGGGGCGAACACTGAAGCTTTCTTT. The chain recombines TRBV27 with TRBJ1-1; tentative D call: TRBD1 (6 bases). The ends were cut back, 4 bases at V and 1 base at J, with 10 bases in the middle. CDR3 length equals 14 residues. CDR1 and CDR2 (germline): MNHEY, SMNVEV (reference sequence).

This sequence joins TRBV28 and TRBJ2-7; TRBD1 agrees at 9 bases. V lost 6 bases, J lost 4 bases, and 7 bases stayed unmatched. This CDR3 spans 14 amino acids. CDR1 and CDR2 (germline): MDHEN, SYDVKM. The CDR3 bases are TGTGCCAGCAGGACCGGGACAGGGCGATACGAGCAGTACTTC. Its translation is CASRTGTGRYEQYF.

V is TRBV7-8 and J is TRBJ2-2; 8 bases match TRBD2. Germline CDR1 is SGHVS and CDR2 is FQNEAQ. The CDR3 loop spans 19 amino acids. Losses at the gene ends were 1 base for V and 5 bases for J; bases not matched to a gene: 15. CDR3 coding DNA: TGTGCCAGCAGCTTAGTTGGTAGCGGGATGGGACTGGGTACCGGGGAGCTGTTTTTT. Its translation: CASSLVGSGMGLGTGELFF.

The chain links TRBV7-2 to TRBJ2-7; D is unresolved. The CDR3 is made up of 16 amino acids. Germline CDR1 SGHTA, CDR2 FQGNSA. The V gene lost 1 base and the J gene lost 3 bases, with 16 bases spanning the gap. The CDR3 region is CASSLGHANKHYEQYF. The CDR3 nucleotides are TGTGCCAGCAGCTTAGGGCATGCCAACAAACACTACGAGCAGTACTTC.

This clone was found a few times. CDR3 loop: CASSTGQGTDTQYF. CDR3 nucleotide sequence: TGTGCCAGCAGCACCGGACAGGGCACAGATACGCAGTATTTT. The chain couples TRBV7-9 to TRBJ2-3; 7 bases match TRBD1. The CDR3 has 14 residues. J was trimmed by 1 base and V by 5 bases; bases with no gene match: 3. Per germline, CDR1 SEHNR and CDR2 FQNEAQ (reference sequence).

J is TRBJ2-5 and V is TRBV7-6; no firm D call. The CDR3 is 14 residues long. Looked up from germline, CDR1 is SGHVS and CDR2 is FNYEAQ. V lost 3 bases to trimming and J lost 0 bases, with 8 bases between them. This chain's CDR3 is CASSFTTYQETQYF. CDR3 bases: TGTGCCAGCAGCTTTACTACGTACCAAGAGACCCAGTACTTC.

V is TRBV19 and J is TRBJ2-1; the D gene is possibly TRBD1 (6 bases). The CDR3 spans 15 residues. Germline-derived CDR1 and CDR2 are LNHDA and SQIVND (reference sequence). The V end was cut by 5 bases, the J end by 4 bases, with 15 bases between. The CDR3 DNA reads as TGTGCCAGTAGTGGTCCAGGGGCCGGGTACAATGAGCAGTTCTTC. It translates to CASSGPGAGYNEQFF.

This chain uses TRBV27 with TRBJ1-5; TRBD1 matches 8 bases. J was trimmed by 7 bases and V by 3 bases; bases with no gene match: 5. Germline V gives CDR1 MNHEY, CDR2 SMNVEV (reference sequence). This CDR3 is 14 amino acids long. CDR3 loop: CASSFTGGRQPQHF. CDR3 DNA sequence: TGTGCCAGCAGTTTTACAGGGGGAAGACAGCCCCAGCATTTT.

The V call is TRBV7-3, the J call TRBJ2-1, with TRBD1 matching over 11 bases. V lost 6 bases to trimming and J lost 8 bases; unmatched junction nucleotides: 12. CDR1 is SGHTA and CDR2 is FQGTGA in the germline V gene. The CDR3 has 16 residues. CDR3 residues: CASSQAGTGGLDEQFF. The CDR3 DNA reads TGTGCCAGCAGTCAAGCCGGGACAGGGGGGCTGGATGAGCAGTTCTTC.

The rearrangement links TRBV4-1 to TRBJ2-2; D possibly corresponds to TRBD2 (7 bases). The CDR3 has 18 amino acids. Germline V gives CDR1 MGHRA, CDR2 YSYEKL. The ends were cut back, 4 bases at V and 8 bases at J, with 26 bases in the middle. Here the CDR3 DNA reads TGCGCCAGCAGCCCCTTATCAAGAGGGGGAGGGCCTTTGGGGGAGCTGTTTTTT. Its protein product is CASSPLSRGGGPLGELFF.

V gene TRBV9 combines with J gene TRBJ2-7; 9 bases are a match to TRBD1. Germline values: CDR1 SGDLS, CDR2 YYNGEE. This CDR3 has 18 residues. J lost 3 bases, V lost 3 bases, and 16 bases had no gene match. CDR3 bases: TGTGCCAGCAGCGCCGGTGGCGGGACAGGGCTTCTTTTCTACGAGCAGTACGTC. Translating it yields CASSAGGGTGLLFYEQYV.

J is TRBJ1-1 and V is TRBV9; tentatively, D is TRBD1 (5 bases). The CDR3 loop spans 15 amino acids. Germline-derived CDR1 and CDR2 are SGDLS and YYNGEE. Trimming cost V 0 bases and J 1 base, with 10 bases left between them. The CDR3 coding sequence is TGTGCCAGCAGCGTAGCTCTGGGGGGGAACACTGAAGCTTTCTTT. Amino acids: CASSVALGGNTEAFF. Combining the CDR3 with reference TRBV9 and TRBJ1-1 gives the whole variable domain DSGVTQTPKHLITATGQRVTLRCSPRSGDLSVYWYQQSLDQGLQFLIQYYNGEERAKGNILERFSAQQFPDLHSELNLSSLELGDSALYFCASSVALGGNTEAFFGQGTRLTVV.

The chain is built from TRBV6-1 and TRBJ1-1; D gene ambiguous. Trimming pared 2 bases from V and 4 bases from J, leaving 11 bases between. The CDR3 runs 14 residues. CDR1 and CDR2 (germline): MNHNS, SASEGT. The CDR3 DNA is TGTGCCAGCAGTGAACCCGCCTCCGGCACTGAAGCTTTCTTT. Protein: CASSEPASGTEAFF.

This chain uses TRBV7-6 with TRBJ2-3; TRBD2 might be the D (6 bases). Trimming shortened V by 2 bases and J by 4 bases, and 13 bases separated the two germline ends. CDR1 and CDR2 (germline): SGHVS, FNYEAQ. This CDR3 comprises 15 residues. Here the CDR3 DNA reads TGTGCCAGCAGCTTAAGGACGGGAGCGGCAGATACGCAGTATTTT. Translated, it gives CASSLRTGAADTQYF. Variable domain in full (rest from reference TRBV7-6 and TRBJ2-3): GAGVSQSPRYKVTKRGQDVALRCDPISGHVSLYWYRQALGQGPEFLTYFNYEAQQDKSGLPNDRFSAERPEGSISTLTIQRTEQRDSAMYRCASSLRTGAADTQYFGPGTRLTVL.

The chain employs TRBV19 and TRBJ1-4, with D perhaps TRBD1 (5 bases). Trimming took 9 bases from V and 0 from J, leaving 14 bases between them. The CDR3 covers 15 residues. Germline CDR1 reads LNHDA; CDR2 reads SQIVND (reference sequence). The CDR3 DNA is TGTGCCAGCCAGGGCGGGGACGCAACTAATGAAAAACTGTTTTTT. Protein: CASQGGDATNEKLFF.

This clone occurred once. The J gene is TRBJ1-2, the V gene TRBV5-4; the match to TRBD1 covers 7 bases. The CDR3 is 16 amino acids. The germline CDR1 and CDR2 sequences are SGHNT and YYREEE (reference sequence). Trimming took 2 bases from V and 3 from J; bases not matched to a gene: 10. The CDR3 DNA reads as TGTGCCAGCAGCTTCGGGACCGCCACAGGGGACTATGGCTACACCTTC. Protein product: CASSFGTATGDYGYTF.

This chain joins TRBV28 and TRBJ1-5; D gene ambiguous. V shed 5 bases and J shed 3 bases, with 11 bases lying between them. The CDR3 is 14 residues long. CDR1 is MDHEN, CDR2 SYDVKM, per germline. In DNA, the CDR3 is TGTGCCAGCAGTACCTGGCGGGACAATCAGCCCCAGCATTTT. It specifies CASSTWRDNQPQHF. Filled out from reference TRBV28 and TRBJ1-5, the complete variable domain reads DVKVTQSSRYLVKRTGEKVFLECVQDMDHENMFWYRQDPGLGLRLIYFSYDVKMKEKGDIPEGYSVSREKKERFSLILESASTNQTSMYLCASSTWRDNQPQHFGDGTRLSIL.

The chain joins TRBV5-4 to TRBJ1-1; the D gene is possibly TRBD1 (6 bases). Per the germline V gene, CDR1 is SGHNT and CDR2 is YYREEE (reference sequence). CDR3 length: 17 amino acids. V lost 0 bases to trimming and J lost 2 bases, with 17 bases between them. CDR3 region: CASSLDREPEVNTEAFF. The CDR3, as DNA: TGTGCCAGCAGCTTGGACAGGGAGCCGGAGGTTAACACTGAAGCTTTCTTT.

This chain links TRBV4-3 with TRBJ1-3; D unclear. V was shortened by 3 bases and J by 0 bases, with 12 bases between the two germline ends. Germline CDR1 and CDR2: LGHNA and YSLEER. The CDR3 has 16 residues. The CDR3 loop reads CASSQATRGSGNTIYF. The CDR3 bases are TGCGCCAGCAGCCAGGCCACCAGAGGCTCTGGAAACACCATATATTTT.

This chain uses TRBV7-2 with TRBJ1-2, with 9 nucleotides matching TRBD1. Germline V gene sequence: CDR1 SGHTA, CDR2 FQGNSA. The CDR3 runs to 16 residues. The V and J ends lost 2 bases and 7 bases, in that order; junction bases with no gene match: 11. CDR3 in amino acids: CASSLLRTGETSGYTF. CDR3 sequence (DNA): TGTGCCAGCAGCTTACTTAGGACAGGGGAGACAAGTGGCTACACCTTC. Full variable domain (rest looked up from reference TRBV7-2 and TRBJ1-2): GAGVSQSPSNKVTEKGKDVELRCDPISGHTALYWYRQSLGQGLEFLIYFQGNSAPDKSGLPSDRFSAERTGGSVSTLTIQRTQQEDSAVYLCASSLLRTGETSGYTFGSGTRLTVV.

V gene TRBV24-1 combines with J gene TRBJ2-1, with 8 bases aligning to TRBD1. CDR1 KGHDR and CDR2 SFDVKD come from the germline V gene. There are 16 residues in the CDR3. V shed 5 bases, J shed 9 bases, and the junction held 14 bases outside the gene matches. CDR3 sequence: CATSAVAGQGVREQFF. The CDR3, as DNA: TGTGCCACCAGTGCTGTCGCAGGACAGGGTGTGCGTGAGCAGTTCTTC.

This sequence joins TRBV7-8 and TRBJ2-7; possibly TRBD1 for D (6 bases). The ends were cut back, 3 bases at V and 3 bases at J, with 15 bases in the middle. The CDR3 has 15 amino acids. Germline assignment: CDR1 SGHVS and CDR2 FQNEAQ. The DNA of the CDR3 is TGTGCCAGCAGCTTTGGGGGACACTACCGCTACGAGCAGTACTTC. Its translation is CASSFGGHYRYEQYF.

The chain recombines TRBV2 with TRBJ2-2, with D possibly matching TRBD1 (6 bases). The V end lost 8 bases, the J end lost 4 bases, and 11 bases lay between the germline ends. Germline values: CDR1 SNHLY, CDR2 FYNNEI. This CDR3 spans 13 amino acids. The CDR3 is CASEQGTTGELFF. CDR3 DNA sequence: TGTGCCAGCGAACAGGGTACCACCGGGGAGCTGTTTTTT. Variable domain in full (rest from reference TRBV2 and TRBJ2-2): EPEVTQTPSHQVTQMGQEVILRCVPISNHLYFYWYRQILGQKVEFLVSFYNNEISEKSEIFDDQFSVERPDGSNFTLKIRSTKLEDSAMYFCASEQGTTGELFFGEGSRLTVL.